This T cell receptor (beta chain) was observed in a study of OX40 agonist ivuxolimab in advanced cancers. Background on the study: Checkpoint inhibitors had been given previously to approximately 41% of patients.

On cycle 4 day 1 and cycle 7 day 1, as well as at baseline, blood was sampled. Germline CDR1 reads SGHTA; CDR2 reads FQGNSA. Trimming removed 5 bases at V and 1 base at J, with 8 bases between. CDR3 length: 14 amino acids. This clone was seen a single time. What it binds is unknown. The repertoire was sequenced with immunoSEQ multiplex PCR; TCRdb's copy has only in-frame clones and lacks some. The data hold more than 75,000 clones, with roughly nine tenths observed a single time. The study, taken as a whole, reports: Expanded clones tended on average to be more numerous among CD8+ T cells than CD4+.

This TCR was sampled from an adult with an advanced solid tumor such as melanoma, head and neck, liver or kidney cancer. Sequencing used CD4+ or CD8+ T cells sorted from blood, obtained in a trial of the OX40 agonist ivuxolimab. The chain is built from TRBV7-2 and TRBJ2-2; D not resolved. CDR3 sequence reads: CASSPDLNTGELFF. The CDR3 bases are TGTGCCAGCAGCCCAGACTTGAACACCGGGGAGCTGTTTTTT.